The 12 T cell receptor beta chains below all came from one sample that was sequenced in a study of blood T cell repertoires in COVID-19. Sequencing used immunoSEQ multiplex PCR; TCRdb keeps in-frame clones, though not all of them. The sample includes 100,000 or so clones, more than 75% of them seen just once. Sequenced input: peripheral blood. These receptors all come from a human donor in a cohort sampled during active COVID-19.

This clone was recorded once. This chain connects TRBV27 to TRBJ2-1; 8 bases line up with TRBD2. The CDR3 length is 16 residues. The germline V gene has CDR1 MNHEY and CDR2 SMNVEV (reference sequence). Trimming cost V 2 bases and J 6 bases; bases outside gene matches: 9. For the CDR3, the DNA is TGTGCCAGCAGTTTAGGTCTGGTAGCGGGGACCAATGAGCAGTTCTTC. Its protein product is CASSLGLVAGTNEQFF.

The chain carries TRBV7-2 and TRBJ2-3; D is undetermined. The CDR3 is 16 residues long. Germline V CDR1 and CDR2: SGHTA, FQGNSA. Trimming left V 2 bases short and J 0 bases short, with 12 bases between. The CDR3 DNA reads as TGTGCCAGCAGCTTATATGCGTCGCTCAGCACAGATACGCAGTATTTT. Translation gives CASSLYASLSTDTQYF.

CDR3 protein: CASSPPVGLYTEAFF. In DNA, the CDR3 is TGTGCCAGCAGCCCCCCGGTCGGACTATACACTGAAGCTTTCTTT. The chain uses TRBV7-2 and TRBJ1-1, with D uncertain. The germline gives CDR1 SGHTA, CDR2 FQGNSA. V was cut by 5 bases and J by 3 bases, with 16 bases left in between. The CDR3 is made up of 15 amino acids.

The DNA for the CDR3 is TGTGCCAGCAGCCCGGGACTAGCGGGAGTTCTGGGCGAGCAGTACTTC. It specifies CASSPGLAGVLGEQYF. This rearrangement joins TRBV3-1 (or the pseudogene TRBV3-2) to TRBJ2-7, with 14 positions matching TRBD2. The germline V gene has CDR1 LGHDT and CDR2 YNNKEL (reference sequence). The CDR3 extends over 16 amino acids. V dropped 4 bases and J dropped 6; count of bases not matched to a gene: 8.

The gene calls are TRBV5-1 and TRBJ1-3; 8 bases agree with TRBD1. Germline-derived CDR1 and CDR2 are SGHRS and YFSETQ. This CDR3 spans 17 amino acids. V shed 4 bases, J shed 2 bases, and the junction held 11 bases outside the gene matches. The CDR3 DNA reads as TGCGCCAGCAGCACACCGGACAGGGACGGGCCTGGAAACACCATATATTTT. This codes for CASSTPDRDGPGNTIYF.

CDR3 bases: TGTGCCAGCTCCCTGCAGTACTTC. It is translated as CASSLQYF. The chain couples TRBV7-9 to TRBJ2-7; no definite D call. With 8 bases removed from V and 9 bases from J, the gap between germline ends came to 5 bases. Germline V lookup: CDR1 SEHNR, CDR2 FQNEAQ (reference sequence). The CDR3 covers 8 residues.

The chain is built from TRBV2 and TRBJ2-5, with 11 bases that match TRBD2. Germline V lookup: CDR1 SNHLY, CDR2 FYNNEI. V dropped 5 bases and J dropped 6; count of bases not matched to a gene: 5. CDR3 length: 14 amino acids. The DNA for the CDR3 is TGTGCCAGCAGTTTAGCGGGGGGGTTGAAGACCCAGTACTTC. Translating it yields CASSLAGGLKTQYF.

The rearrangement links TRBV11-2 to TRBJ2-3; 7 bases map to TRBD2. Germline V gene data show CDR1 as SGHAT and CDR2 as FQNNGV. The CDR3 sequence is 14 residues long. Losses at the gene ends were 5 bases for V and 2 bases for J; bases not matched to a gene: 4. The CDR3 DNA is TGTGCCAGCAGCCTCGGGACTACCACAGATACGCAGTATTTT. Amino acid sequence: CASSLGTTTDTQYF.

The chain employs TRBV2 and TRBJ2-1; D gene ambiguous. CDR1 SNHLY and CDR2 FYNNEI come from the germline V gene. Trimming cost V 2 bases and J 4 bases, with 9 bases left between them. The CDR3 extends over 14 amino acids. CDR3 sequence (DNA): TGTGCCAGCAGTGAAATAACAGTATACAATGAGCAGTTCTTC. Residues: CASSEITVYNEQFF.

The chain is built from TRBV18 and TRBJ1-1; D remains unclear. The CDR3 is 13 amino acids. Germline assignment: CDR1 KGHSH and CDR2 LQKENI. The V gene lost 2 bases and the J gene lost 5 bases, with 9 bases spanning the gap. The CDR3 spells CASSPRAGTEAFF. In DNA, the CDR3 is TGTGCCAGCTCACCAAGGGCGGGGACTGAAGCTTTCTTT.

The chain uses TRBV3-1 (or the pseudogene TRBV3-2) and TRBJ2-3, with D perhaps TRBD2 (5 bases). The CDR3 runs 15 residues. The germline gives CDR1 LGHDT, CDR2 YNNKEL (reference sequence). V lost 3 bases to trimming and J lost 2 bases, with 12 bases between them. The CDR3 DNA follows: TGTGCCAGCAGCCAGTGGTCGGGGTCCACAGATACGCAGTATTTT. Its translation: CASSQWSGSTDTQYF.

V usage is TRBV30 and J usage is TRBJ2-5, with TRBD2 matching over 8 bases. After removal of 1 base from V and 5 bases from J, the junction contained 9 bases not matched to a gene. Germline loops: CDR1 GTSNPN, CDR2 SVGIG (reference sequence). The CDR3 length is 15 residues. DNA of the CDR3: TGTGCCTGGAGTGGGCGGGAGGCCTCCAGGGAGACCCAGTACTTC. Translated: CAWSGREASRETQYF.